This T cell receptor beta chain came from a study of molecular identifiers for immune sequencing clone quantification (dated by TCRdb to between 2018 and 2020). Regarding the research as a whole: For a replicate experiment, RNA from roughly 20,000 or 100,000 naive CD8 T cells was divided into five aliquots, and four of the five aliquots were sequenced. CD8 T cells were used in a methods study to benchmark molecular-identifier clustering-based TCR repertoire sequencing (MIDCIRS) and TCR RNA copy counting. The paper's findings and limits, for the study overall: Identical TCR molecules sharing a barcode could cause highly expanded clone sizes to be underestimated. Spiked-in Jurkat TCR RNA equivalent to a single cell was reported to be detectable even among one million naive CD8 T cells. Clones above 20 RNA copies held over 97% of molecules in CMV-specific effector cells but under 1% in naive cells. When barcode sub-clustering was omitted, TCR diversity was inflated by chimeric consensus sequences, with chimeras reaching as high as 47%. Modeling estimated 3 to 3.5 recovered TCR RNA copies per cell, compared with about 10 by digital PCR, which implies 30% to 35% capture efficiency.

On a BD FACSAria II, naive CD8 T cells were FACS-sorted as CD8+CD4-CCR7+CD45RA+ and collected into RLT Plus buffer. Some naive CD8 T cell RNA was split equally between MIDCIRS and a Smart-seq2-style 5'RACE protocol for a sensitivity comparison. CD8 T cells were enriched using RosetteSep CD8+ T Cell Enrichment Cocktail and Ficoll-Paque, and the enriched cells then underwent ACK red cell lysis. The method behind the library was PCR. Instrument used: Illumina MiSeq. Purification of total RNA was performed with the Qiagen AllPrep DNA/RNA kit. Before analysis, reads from multiple sequencing runs of the same library were pooled. The authors processed their data as follows. Only reads with exact TCR constant sequence were kept, trimmed to 150 nt, and grouped by their 12-nt molecular barcodes. Reads inside each barcode group were sub-clustered using a 15% Levenshtein threshold, and a quality-weighted consensus sequence was constructed for each RNA molecule. Non-functional sequences were filtered out, along with any lower-count sequence sitting one edit away from another sequence. On the basis of fitting two negative binomial distributions, barcode sub-clusters with fewer than 20% of the maximum read count were discarded. Clones were called with MiXCR by TCRdb after fastp trimmed the public reads at Q25, and only in-frame beta chains were retained. Every entry covers one CDR3 protein and lists the most common genes and DNA from its rows. What appears here as the V and J calls and clone size reflects TCRdb's work, not the paper's. This sample has tens of thousands of distinct CDR3 sequences in its table, and 15% to 20% of those were observed once. Roughly 7.1% of the sample comes from the top ten.

V gives up 8 bases and J gives up 5 bases, and the segment between their germline ends measures 16 bases. Spanning cysteine to phenylalanine, the CDR3 consists of 14 amino acids. Only the CDR3 DNA is retained, 42 bases long and in frame from the first base. The germline V gene yields MDHEN for CDR1 and SYDVKM for CDR2. This clonotype has at least ten counts. No antigen is known for it. No base qualities exist here, and no much larger clone lies one base off it. The receptor comes from a human donor in good health. Some libraries in this study had Jurkat cell RNA spiked in. Recombination connected TRBV28 to TRBJ1-5, and possibly TRBD1, on 6 matching bases. The sequencing input was naive CD8+ T cells from blood, with Jurkat cell RNA spiked in. The sample's cell subset or site label, in plain terms: FACS-sorted CD8+CD4-CCR7+CD45RA+ naive T cells. The nucleotides read TGTGCCAGCTCACCCCGGGACACCGATCAGCCCCAGCATTTT. Translated, it reads CASSPRDTDQPQHF.